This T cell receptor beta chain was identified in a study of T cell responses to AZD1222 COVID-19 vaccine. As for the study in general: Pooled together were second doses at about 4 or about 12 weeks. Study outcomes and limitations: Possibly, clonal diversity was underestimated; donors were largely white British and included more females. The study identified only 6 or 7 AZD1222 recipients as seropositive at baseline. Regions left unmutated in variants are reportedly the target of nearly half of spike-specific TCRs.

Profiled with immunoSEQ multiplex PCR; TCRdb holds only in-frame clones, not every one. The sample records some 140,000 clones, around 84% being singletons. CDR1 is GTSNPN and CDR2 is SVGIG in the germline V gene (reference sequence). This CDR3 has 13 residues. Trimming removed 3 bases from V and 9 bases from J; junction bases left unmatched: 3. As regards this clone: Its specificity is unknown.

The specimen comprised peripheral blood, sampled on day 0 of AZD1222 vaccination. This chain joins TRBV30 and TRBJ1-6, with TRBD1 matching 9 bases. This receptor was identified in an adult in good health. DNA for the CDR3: TGTGCCTGGAGGGGACAGGGTAGTTCACCCCTCCACTTT. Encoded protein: CAWRGQGSSPLHF. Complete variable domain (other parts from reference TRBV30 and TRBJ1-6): SQTIHQWPATLVQPVGSPLSLECTVEGTSNPNLYWYRQAAGRGLQLLFYSVGIGQISSEVPQNLSASRPQDRQFILSSKKLLLSDSGFYLCAWRGQGSSPLHFGNGTRLTVT.